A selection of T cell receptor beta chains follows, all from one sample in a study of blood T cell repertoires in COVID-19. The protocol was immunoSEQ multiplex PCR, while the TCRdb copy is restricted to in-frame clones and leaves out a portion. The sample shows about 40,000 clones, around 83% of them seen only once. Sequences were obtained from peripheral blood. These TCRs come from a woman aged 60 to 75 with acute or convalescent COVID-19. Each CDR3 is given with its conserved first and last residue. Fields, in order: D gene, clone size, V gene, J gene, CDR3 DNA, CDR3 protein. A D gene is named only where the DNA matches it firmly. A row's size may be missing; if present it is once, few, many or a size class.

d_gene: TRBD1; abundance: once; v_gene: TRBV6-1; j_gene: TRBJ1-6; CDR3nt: TGTGCCAGCAGTGATAGGGGGCTCTATAATTCACCCCTCCACTTT; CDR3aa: CASSDRGLYNSPLHF
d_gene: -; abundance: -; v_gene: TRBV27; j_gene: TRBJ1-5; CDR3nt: TGTGCCAGCAGTTTACGGTCTAGCAATCAGCCCCAGCATTTT; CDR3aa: CASSLRSSNQPQHF
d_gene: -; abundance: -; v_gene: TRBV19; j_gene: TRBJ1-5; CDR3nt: TGTGCCAGTAGTATAGAACCGGGACTCTCTAGCAATCAGCCCCAGCATTTT; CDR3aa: CASSIEPGLSSNQPQHF
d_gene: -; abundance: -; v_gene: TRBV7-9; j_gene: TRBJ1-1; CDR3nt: TGTGCCAGCCGCCGGACAACCGTTGGCGAAGCTTTCTTT; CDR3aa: CASRRTTVGEAFF
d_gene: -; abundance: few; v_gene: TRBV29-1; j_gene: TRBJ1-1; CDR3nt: TGCAGCGTCCACCCGGGGGACACTGAAGCTTTCTTT; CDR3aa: CSVHPGDTEAFF
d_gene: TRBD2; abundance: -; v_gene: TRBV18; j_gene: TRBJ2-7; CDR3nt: TGTGCCAGCGGGAAAGCGGGGGGCTCCTACGAGCAGTACTTC; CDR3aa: CASGKAGGSYEQYF
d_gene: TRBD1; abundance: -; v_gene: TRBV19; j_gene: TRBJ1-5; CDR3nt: TGTGCCAGTAGACCAACCGGGACAGGGGTCAATCAGCCCCAGCATTTT; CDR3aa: CASRPTGTGVNQPQHF
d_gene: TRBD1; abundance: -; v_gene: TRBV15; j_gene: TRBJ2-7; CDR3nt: TGTGCCACCAGCCTCGGGACAGACTACGAGCAGTACTTC; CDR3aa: CATSLGTDYEQYF
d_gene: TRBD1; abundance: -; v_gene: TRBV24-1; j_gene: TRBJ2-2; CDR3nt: TGTGCCACGAGGGGACAGGGATTGGCCGGGGAGCTGTTTTTT; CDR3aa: CATRGQGLAGELFF
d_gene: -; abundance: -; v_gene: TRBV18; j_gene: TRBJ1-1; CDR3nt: TGTGCCAGCTCACCCCGATCGGTGGTGAACACTGAAGCTTTCTTT; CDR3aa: CASSPRSVVNTEAFF
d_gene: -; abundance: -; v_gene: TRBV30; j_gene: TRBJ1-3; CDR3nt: TGTGCCTGGAGTGGGGAGTCCCCGAGCTCTGGAAACACCATATATTTT; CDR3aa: CAWSGESPSSGNTIYF
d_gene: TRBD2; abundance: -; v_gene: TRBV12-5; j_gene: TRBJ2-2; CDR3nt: TGTGCTAGTGGTTTACGTCGGGGGGGCACCGGGGAGCTGTTTTTT; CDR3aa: CASGLRRGGTGELFF
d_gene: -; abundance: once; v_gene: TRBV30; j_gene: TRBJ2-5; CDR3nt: TGTGCCTGGAGTAGACAGTACGAGACCCAGTACTTC; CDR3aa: CAWSRQYETQYF
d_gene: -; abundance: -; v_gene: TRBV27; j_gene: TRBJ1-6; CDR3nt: TGTGCCAGCAGTTTGGGAGGGGGCTCCTATAATTCACCCCTCCACTTT; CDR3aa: CASSLGGGSYNSPLHF
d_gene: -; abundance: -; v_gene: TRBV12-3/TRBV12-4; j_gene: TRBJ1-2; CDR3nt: TGTGCCAGCAGTTTTAGCGTAAATGGCTACACCTTC; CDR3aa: CASSFSVNGYTF
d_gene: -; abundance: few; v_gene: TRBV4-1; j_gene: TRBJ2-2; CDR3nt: TGCGCCAGCAGCCAAGATTTGCAGGCAGGGACCGGGGAGCTGTTTTTT; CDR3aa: CASSQDLQAGTGELFF
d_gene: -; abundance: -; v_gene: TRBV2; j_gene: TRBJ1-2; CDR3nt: TGTGCCAGCAGGACCCGGGACTCCTCTGGCTACACCTTC; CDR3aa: CASRTRDSSGYTF
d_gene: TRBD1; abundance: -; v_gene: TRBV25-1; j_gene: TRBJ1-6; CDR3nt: TGTGCCAGCAGTGAGCCGACAGGGTTTGGCCGTAATTCACCCCTCCACTTT; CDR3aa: CASSEPTGFGRNSPLHF
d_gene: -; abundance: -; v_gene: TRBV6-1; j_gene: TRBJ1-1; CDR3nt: TGTGCCAGCAGGGTTAGCACTGAAGCTTTCTTT; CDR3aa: CASRVSTEAFF
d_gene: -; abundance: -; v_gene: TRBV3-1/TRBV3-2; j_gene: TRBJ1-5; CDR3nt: TGTGCCAGCAGCCAGTCGACAGGACGGGCTGAGCCCCAGCATTTT; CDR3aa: CASSQSTGRAEPQHF
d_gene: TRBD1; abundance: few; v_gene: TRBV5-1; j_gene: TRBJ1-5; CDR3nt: TGCGCCAGCAGTACCGACGGACAGGCAAATCAGCCCCAGCATTTT; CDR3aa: CASSTDGQANQPQHF
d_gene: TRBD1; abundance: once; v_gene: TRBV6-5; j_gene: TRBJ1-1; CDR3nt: TGTGCCAGCACCGAGGACAGGGGCCTAACTGAAGCTTTCTTT; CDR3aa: CASTEDRGLTEAFF
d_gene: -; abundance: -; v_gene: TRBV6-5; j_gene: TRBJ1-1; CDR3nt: TGTGCCAGCAGTTCGGGCTTAGGGAGGCGGAACACTGAAGCTTTCTTT; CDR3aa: CASSSGLGRRNTEAFF
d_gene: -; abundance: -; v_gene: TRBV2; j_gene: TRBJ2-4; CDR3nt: TGTGCCAGCAACCCAGGGGACAAAAACATTCAGTACTTC; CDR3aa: CASNPGDKNIQYF
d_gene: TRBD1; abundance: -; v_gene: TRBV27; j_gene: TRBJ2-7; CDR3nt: TGTGCCAGCAGTAAATCGACAGGGAGCTCCTACGAGCAGTACTTC; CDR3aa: CASSKSTGSSYEQYF
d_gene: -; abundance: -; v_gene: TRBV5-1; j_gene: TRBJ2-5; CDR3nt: TGCGCCAGCAGCTTGGGTGTAATGGAGACCCAGTACTTC; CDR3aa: CASSLGVMETQYF
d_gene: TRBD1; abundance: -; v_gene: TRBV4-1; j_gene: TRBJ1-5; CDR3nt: TGCGCCAGCAGCCGCGGACAGGGGGTGGGGCAGCCCCAGCATTTT; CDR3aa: CASSRGQGVGQPQHF
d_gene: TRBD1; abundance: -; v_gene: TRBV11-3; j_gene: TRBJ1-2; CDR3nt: TGTGCCAGCAGCTTAGTAAGGACAGGGGCGTTGGGGGACTATGGCTACACCTTC; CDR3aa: CASSLVRTGALGDYGYTF
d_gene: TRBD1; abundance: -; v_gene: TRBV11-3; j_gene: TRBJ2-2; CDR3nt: TGTGCCAGCAGCTTCAGTACGGGACAGACCGCGAACACCGGGGAGCTGTTTTTT; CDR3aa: CASSFSTGQTANTGELFF
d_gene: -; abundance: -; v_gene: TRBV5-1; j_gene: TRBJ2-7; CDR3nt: TGCGCCAGCAGTTTTACGGTTTCCTACGAGCAGTACTTC; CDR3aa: CASSFTVSYEQYF
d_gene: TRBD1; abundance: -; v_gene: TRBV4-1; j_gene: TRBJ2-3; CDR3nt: TGCGCCAGCAGTCCCGGACAGGAGGACGGGGATACGCAGTATTTT; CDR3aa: CASSPGQEDGDTQYF
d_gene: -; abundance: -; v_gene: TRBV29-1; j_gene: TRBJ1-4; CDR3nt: TGCAGCGCGAAGGGGTGGCAGGGAGGTGAAAAACTGTTTTTT; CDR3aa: CSAKGWQGGEKLFF
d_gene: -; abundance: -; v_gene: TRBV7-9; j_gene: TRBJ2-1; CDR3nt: TGTGCCAGCAGGATACAGGGTTCGAACTCCTACAATGAGCAGTTCTTC; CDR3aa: CASRIQGSNSYNEQFF
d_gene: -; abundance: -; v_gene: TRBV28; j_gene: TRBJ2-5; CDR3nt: TGTGCCAGCAGTTTATTTTCGTCGGAGACCCAGTACTTC; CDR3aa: CASSLFSSETQYF
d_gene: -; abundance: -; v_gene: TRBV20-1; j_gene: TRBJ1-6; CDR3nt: TGCAGTGCTAGTGGACAGAGCTCCTATAATTCACCCCTCCACTTT; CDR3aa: CSASGQSSYNSPLHF
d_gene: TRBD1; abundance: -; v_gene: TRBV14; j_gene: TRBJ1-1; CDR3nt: TGTGCCAGCAGCCCAAGGACAGGGGTCACTGAAGCTTTCTTT; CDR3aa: CASSPRTGVTEAFF